The 25 T cell receptor beta chains below all came from one sample that was sequenced in a study of graft-versus-host responses after intestinal transplantation. Produced via immunoSEQ multiplex PCR; TCRdb's table is partial and in-frame only. In the table there are tens of thousands of clones, roughly four fifths of which are singletons. The sample here was PBMCs, taken roughly 1,000 days after transplant. These receptors all stem from a human patient who received an intestinal transplant, so some T cells may come from the graft donor.

The gene calls are TRBV2 and TRBJ2-7, with 10 nucleotides matching TRBD2. The length of the CDR3 is 13 residues. In germline, CDR1 is SNHLY, CDR2 FYNNEI. V was pared by 7 bases and J by 3 bases, with 3 bases of the junction left unmatched. CDR3 DNA: TGTGCCAGCACCAGCGGGAGGGACTACGAGCAGTACTTC. It codes for CASTSGRDYEQYF.

The V gene is TRBV29-1, the J gene TRBJ1-2, with a possible D match to TRBD1 (6 bases). The V gene's germline CDR1 is SQVTM and CDR2 ANQGSEA. V was clipped by 5 bases and J by 4 bases, with 11 bases between them. CDR3 size: 12 residues. The CDR3 protein is CSVQRGGYGYTF. For the CDR3, the DNA is TGCAGCGTTCAGAGGGGGGGCTATGGCTACACCTTC.

The chain has TRBV19 and TRBJ1-2; no firm D call. Trimming removed 0 bases from V and 4 bases from J, with 12 bases in between. The germline CDR1 and CDR2 sequences are LNHDA and SQIVND (reference sequence). CDR3 length: 15 residues. The CDR3 here is CASSIEVGNPYGYTF. The CDR3 nucleotides read TGTGCCAGTAGTATAGAGGTGGGGAACCCCTATGGCTACACCTTC. The variable domain in full, completed from reference TRBV19 and TRBJ1-2, reads DGGITQSPKYLFRKEGQNVTLSCEQNLNHDAMYWYRQDPGQGLRLIYYSQIVNDFQKGDIAEGYSVSREKKESFPLTVTSAQKNPTAFYLCASSIEVGNPYGYTFGSGTRLTVV.

As concerns this clone: This sample also contains other DNA sequences that code for the same CDR3. The V and J genes are TRBV9 and TRBJ2-7; 7 bases are shared with TRBD1. The CDR3 loop spans 14 amino acids. V was pared by 0 bases and J by 3 bases, with 3 bases of the junction left unmatched. Germline V lookup: CDR1 SGDLS, CDR2 YYNGEE. This CDR3 reads CASSVGDRGYEQYF. The CDR3 region has the DNA TGTGCCAGCAGCGTAGGGGACAGAGGCTACGAGCAGTACTTC.

The CDR3 region is CASSGAGVLGTQYF. The CDR3 DNA follows: TGTGCCAGCAGCGGGGCGGGAGTCTTGGGGACCCAGTACTTC. The J gene is TRBJ2-5, the V gene TRBV28, with TRBD2 matching over 7 bases. Germline assignment: CDR1 MDHEN and CDR2 SYDVKM. The CDR3 contains 14 residues. V dropped 6 bases and J dropped 7; count of bases not matched to a gene: 11.

V usage is TRBV28 and J usage is TRBJ1-5, with 8 positions matching TRBD1. V dropped 6 bases and J dropped 6; count of bases not matched to a gene: 10. Germline V gene sequence: CDR1 MDHEN, CDR2 SYDVKM. This CDR3 has 15 residues. Written as DNA, the CDR3 is TGTGCCAGCAGGAGACAGGGGTACGGGGGTCAGCCCCAGCATTTT. Protein product: CASRRQGYGGQPQHF.

A remark on this clone: The sample has other DNA sequences that encode this CDR3 too. The chain couples TRBV28 to TRBJ2-3, with D possibly called TRBD1 or TRBD2 (6 bases each). Germline CDR1 MDHEN, CDR2 SYDVKM. This CDR3 has 13 amino acids. V gave up 6 bases and J gave up 3 bases, with 10 bases separating them. The CDR3 DNA reads as TGTGCCAGCAGGGGGGGCGTGACAGATACGCAGTATTTT. Its protein product is CASRGGVTDTQYF.

The chain recombines TRBV5-1 with TRBJ2-7; 7 nucleotides line up with TRBD1. The germline V gene encodes CDR1 SGHRS and CDR2 YFSETQ. The V and J ends lost 4 bases and 5 bases, in that order; junction bases with no gene match: 3. The CDR3 is 12 residues long. The CDR3 region is CASSLRGHEQYF. The DNA for the CDR3 is TGCGCCAGCAGCCTGAGGGGGCACGAGCAGTACTTC.

CDR3 bases: TGCAGCGTTAGGGTGTCAACAGATACGCAGTATTTT. Translating it yields CSVRVSTDTQYF. The chain joins TRBV29-1 to TRBJ2-3, with D unresolved. The ends were cut back, 5 bases at V and 3 bases at J, with 9 bases in the middle. Germline loops: CDR1 SQVTM, CDR2 ANQGSEA. The CDR3 spans 12 residues.

CDR3 region: CASSAGTGKTGELFF. In nucleotides, the CDR3 is TGTGCCAGCAGTGCCGGGACAGGGAAAACCGGGGAGCTGTTTTTT. The rearrangement joins TRBV28 to TRBJ2-2; 9 bases are shared with TRBD1. The CDR3 has 15 amino acids. V trimming: 5 bases; J trimming: 5 bases; junction bases outside the gene matches: 6. From germline, CDR1 is MDHEN and CDR2 SYDVKM.

This chain joins TRBV7-6 and TRBJ2-7; no reliable D call. CDR3 length equals 13 residues. Germline V gene sequence: CDR1 SGHVS, CDR2 FNYEAQ. V was clipped by 0 bases and J by 3 bases, with 6 bases between them. CDR3 nucleotide sequence: TGTGCCAGCAGCTTAGCGATCGGCTACGAGCAGTACTTC. This sequence encodes CASSLAIGYEQYF.

The count of this clone is one. V and J are TRBV13 and TRBJ2-7; D may be TRBD2 (6 bases). Germline V CDR1 and CDR2: PRHDT, FYEKMQ (reference sequence). The ends were cut back, 5 bases at V and 6 bases at J, with 11 bases in the middle. The CDR3 is 12 amino acids. Here the CDR3 DNA reads TGTGCCAGCAGCCGGGGGACCGCCGAGCAGTACTTC. It codes for CASSRGTAEQYF.

This sequence joins TRBV5-1 and TRBJ1-4, with 7 bases matching TRBD1. This CDR3 region has 14 residues. In germline, CDR1 is SGHRS, CDR2 YFSETQ. V gave up 1 base and J gave up 7 bases; unmatched junction bases: 4. This CDR3 is CASSLNRGGEKLFF. The DNA for the CDR3 is TGCGCCAGCAGCTTGAACAGGGGAGGTGAAAAACTGTTTTTT.

V is TRBV29-1 and J is TRBJ2-1, with no clear D. The CDR3 has 15 amino acids. The germline gives CDR1 SQVTM, CDR2 ANQGSEA. Trimming cost V 5 bases and J 1 base, with 15 bases left between them. CDR3 DNA sequence: TGCAGCGTTCCCCTTAGGGCACAGTCCTACAATGAGCAGTTCTTC. This encodes CSVPLRAQSYNEQFF.

The chain employs TRBV7-9 and TRBJ1-1; possible D gene TRBD1, 5 bases. V was trimmed by 1 base and J by 0 bases, leaving 21 bases between them. The germline gives CDR1 SEHNR, CDR2 FQNEAQ (reference sequence). CDR3 length: 19 residues. The CDR3 reads CASSLGWDSPGRMNTEAFF. In DNA, the CDR3 is TGTGCCAGCAGCTTAGGTTGGGACTCACCGGGGAGGATGAACACTGAAGCTTTCTTT. Variable domain in full (rest from reference TRBV7-9 and TRBJ1-1): DTGVSQNPRHKITKRGQNVTFRCDPISEHNRLYWYRQTLGQGPEFLTYFQNEAQLEKSRLLSDRFSAERPKGSFSTLEIQRTEQGDSAMYLCASSLGWDSPGRMNTEAFFGQGTRLTVV.

This clone is medium-sized (0.01 to 0.1%) within its sample. V usage is TRBV6-1 and J usage is TRBJ2-1; tentative D call: TRBD2 (6 bases). V gave up 4 bases and J gave up 7 bases, with 17 bases separating them. Germline lookup yields CDR1 MNHNS and CDR2 SASEGT. The CDR3 has 15 amino acids. CDR3 in DNA: TGTGCCAGCAGTGGGGGAGCGGGCCAGAGTAATGAGCAGTTCTTC. This codes for CASSGGAGQSNEQFF.

The rearrangement links TRBV25-1 to TRBJ2-7, with TRBD1 identical over 9 bases. This CDR3 spans 16 amino acids. Germline assignment: CDR1 MGHDK and CDR2 SYGVNS. The trim removed 3 bases at V and 0 bases at J, leaving 6 bases unmatched. The CDR3 region is CASSDDGTGSSYEQYF. CDR3 coding DNA: TGTGCCAGCAGTGACGACGGGACAGGGAGCTCCTACGAGCAGTACTTC.

The V call is TRBV28, the J call TRBJ2-2; unclear D gene. Looked up from germline, CDR1 is MDHEN and CDR2 is SYDVKM. The CDR3 totals 14 residues. Trimming removed 3 bases at V and 6 bases at J, with 11 bases between. Written as DNA, the CDR3 is TGTGCCAGCAGTTTCTTGATGTCGTCCGGGGAGCTGTTTTTT. Translating gives CASSFLMSSGELFF.

This rearrangement joins TRBV2 to TRBJ1-1; 8 bases line up with TRBD1. CDR1 SNHLY and CDR2 FYNNEI come from the germline V gene. The trim removed 6 bases at V and 1 base at J, leaving 10 bases unmatched. CDR3 length: 16 amino acids. CDR3 in amino acids: CASRSDRGISNTEAFF. The CDR3 DNA reads TGTGCCAGCAGATCTGACAGGGGTATATCGAACACTGAAGCTTTCTTT. The full variable domain, rest sourced from reference TRBV2 and TRBJ1-1, is EPEVTQTPSHQVTQMGQEVILRCVPISNHLYFYWYRQILGQKVEFLVSFYNNEISEKSEIFDDQFSVERPDGSNFTLKIRSTKLEDSAMYFCASRSDRGISNTEAFFGQGTRLTVV.

This clone has just one count. The V gene is TRBV6-6, the J gene TRBJ2-7; tentative D call: TRBD1 (6 bases). Trimming cost V 2 bases and J 7 bases, with 15 bases left between them. The germline V gene encodes CDR1 MNHNY and CDR2 SVGAGI (reference sequence). CDR3 length: 14 residues. CDR3: CASSYPFTGPEQYF. The CDR3 DNA sequence: TGTGCCAGCAGTTACCCATTCACAGGGCCTGAGCAGTACTTC.

This clone showed up just a few times. The junction does not match germline at one end; this may be a read error. V usage is TRBV4-2 and J usage is TRBJ2-2, with 13 bases that match TRBD2. This CDR3 comprises 16 residues. Germline CDR1 reads LGHNA; CDR2 reads YNFKEQ. CDR3 in amino acids: CASRQGLAGETGELFF. The CDR3, as DNA: TGTGCCAGCAGGCAAGGACTAGCGGGAGAAACCGGGGAGCTGTTTTTT.

The count of this clone is one. V and J are TRBV11-2 and TRBJ2-5, with D perhaps matching TRBD2 (6 bases). V was pared by 3 bases and J by 1 base, with 12 bases between. This CDR3 is built from 15 residues. Germline values: CDR1 SGHAT, CDR2 FQNNGV. CDR3 sequence: CASSLGGSGQETQYF. The CDR3 DNA sequence: TGTGCCAGCAGCTTGGGGGGTAGCGGCCAAGAGACCCAGTACTTC.

The chain is built from TRBV19 and TRBJ2-3; the match to TRBD2 covers 12 bases. This CDR3 has 16 residues. Germline CDR1 and CDR2: LNHDA and SQIVND (reference sequence). Trimming took 7 bases from V and 1 from J; bases not matched to a gene: 6. This CDR3 reads CASTLAGGGGTDTQYF. For the CDR3, the DNA is TGTGCCAGTACACTAGCGGGAGGAGGTGGCACAGATACGCAGTATTTT.

The chain combines TRBV4-2 with TRBJ2-3, with TRBD2 as a possible D gene (5 bases). Trimming removed 1 base at V and 6 bases at J, with 20 bases between. CDR1 and CDR2 from the germline V gene are LGHNA and YNFKEQ. The CDR3 consists of 17 residues. The CDR3 reads CASSQVGKEDYPDTQYF. Here the CDR3 DNA reads TGTGCCAGCAGCCAAGTGGGGAAGGAGGATTACCCCGATACGCAGTATTTT.

V is TRBV6-4 and J is TRBJ2-3, with 8 bases matching TRBD2. After removal of 5 bases from V and 0 bases from J, the junction contained 4 bases not matched to a gene. The germline V gene encodes CDR1 MRHNA and CDR2 SNTAGT. This CDR3 is 15 amino acids long. The CDR3 loop is CASSSSGSSTDTQYF. The CDR3 coding sequence is TGTGCCAGCAGTTCCAGCGGGAGTAGCACAGATACGCAGTATTTT.